This T cell receptor (beta chain) was documented in a study of cytomegalovirus exposure and HLA in healthy donors. PCR primers comprised 60 Vbeta and 13 Jbeta primers. Repertoires were generated with immunoSEQ multiplex PCR, while TCRdb's copy carries only in-frame clones and drops some. The profile covers approximately 190,000 clones, with 70% appearing a single time and roughly 2.5% taken by the ten largest. The sample comprised PBMCs. This TCR came from a man in his forties in good health and CMV-seropositive.

Written as DNA, the CDR3 is TGCAGCGTTCAGCCGGGGGGCAATCAGCCCCAGCATTTT. It translates to CSVQPGGNQPQHF. The rearrangement joins TRBV29-1 to TRBJ1-5, with a tentative D call TRBD1 (5 bases). Germline CDR1 SQVTM, CDR2 ANQGSEA. Trimming left V 5 bases short and J 2 bases short, with 10 bases between. This CDR3 has 13 residues.